A few counts support the clone carrying this TCR beta chain. These data originate in a study of regulatory T cells in long-lasting Graves disease. Arm-PCR with iRepertoire HTBI primers amplified the CDR3 regions for these TCR beta libraries. TCRdb used MiXCR to reprocess the multiplex PCR reads, holding one entry per CDR3 protein. The sample carries a few hundred thousand distinct CDR3 sequences, approximately 10% recorded once. As for time point: newly diagnosed GD, antithyroid drugs for less than 3 months. Generation of the TCR library employed RNA extracted from PBMCs. This CDR3 spans 19 amino acids. The germline V gene has CDR1 SEHNR and CDR2 FQNEAQ (reference sequence). Trimming took 7 bases from V and 0 from J; bases not matched to a gene: 16. The data were also submitted as part of a second study, on T cells in Graves' hyperthyroidism and ophthalmopathy. That study adds: Uncontrolled infection, other autoimmune disease, pregnancy or lactation excluded patients. During a first-round RT-PCR of the TCR CDR3, the HTBI primer set was used.

The sample consisted of peripheral blood mononuclear cells (PBMCs), taken at new diagnosis, from a patient treated with antithyroid drugs. The V and J genes are TRBV7-9 and TRBJ2-2; TRBD2 aligns across 8 bases. This receptor was identified in a woman aged 18 to 35 with Graves disease. The CDR3 coding sequence is TGTGCCAGCATCCCGGGGCAGCGGGGGCTTAATTCGAACACCGGGGAGCTGTTTTTT. Residues: CASIPGQRGLNSNTGELFF. The full variable domain, in which reference TRBV7-9 and TRBJ2-2 provide the parts outside the CDR3, is DTGVSQNPRHKITKRGQNVTFRCDPISEHNRLYWYRQTLGQGPEFLTYFQNEAQLEKSRLLSDRFSAERPKGSFSTLEIQRTEQGDSAMYLCASIPGQRGLNSNTGELFFGEGSRLTVL.